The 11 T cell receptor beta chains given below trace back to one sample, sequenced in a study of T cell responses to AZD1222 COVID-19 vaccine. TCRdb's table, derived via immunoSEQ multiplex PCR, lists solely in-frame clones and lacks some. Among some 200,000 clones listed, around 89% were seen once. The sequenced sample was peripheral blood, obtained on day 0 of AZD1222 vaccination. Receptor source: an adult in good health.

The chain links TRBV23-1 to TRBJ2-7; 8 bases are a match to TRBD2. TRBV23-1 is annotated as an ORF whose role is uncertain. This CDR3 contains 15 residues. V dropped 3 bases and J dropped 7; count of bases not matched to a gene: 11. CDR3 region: CASSHSGLERGEQYF. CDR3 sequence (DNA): TGCGCCAGCAGTCACTCGGGACTAGAGAGGGGGGAGCAGTACTTC.

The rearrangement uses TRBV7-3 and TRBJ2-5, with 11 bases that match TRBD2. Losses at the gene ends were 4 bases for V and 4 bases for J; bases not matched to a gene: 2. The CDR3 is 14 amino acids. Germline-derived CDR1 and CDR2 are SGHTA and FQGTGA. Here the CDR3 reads CASSYGLAGETQYF. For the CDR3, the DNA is TGTGCCAGCAGCTATGGACTAGCGGGAGAGACCCAGTACTTC.

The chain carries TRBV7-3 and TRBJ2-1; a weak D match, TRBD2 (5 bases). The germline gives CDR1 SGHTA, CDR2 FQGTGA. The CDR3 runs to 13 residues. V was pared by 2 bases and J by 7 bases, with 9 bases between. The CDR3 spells CASSLGTGNEQFF. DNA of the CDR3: TGTGCCAGCAGCTTAGGAACGGGGAATGAGCAGTTCTTC.

CDR3 in amino acids: CASSHGLAGVETQYF. CDR3 DNA: TGTGCCAGCAGCCATGGGCTAGCGGGGGTCGAGACCCAGTACTTC. The gene calls are TRBV3-1 (or the pseudogene TRBV3-2) and TRBJ2-5, with 10 bases that match TRBD2. CDR1 LGHDT and CDR2 YNNKEL come from the germline V gene (reference sequence). J was trimmed by 5 bases and V by 3 bases; bases with no gene match: 6. The CDR3 has 15 residues.

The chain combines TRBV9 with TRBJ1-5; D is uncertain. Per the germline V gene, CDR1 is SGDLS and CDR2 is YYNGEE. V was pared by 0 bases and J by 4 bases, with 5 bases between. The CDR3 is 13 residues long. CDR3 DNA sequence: TGTGCCAGCAGCGTAGACGAGAATCAGCCCCAGCATTTT. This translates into CASSVDENQPQHF.

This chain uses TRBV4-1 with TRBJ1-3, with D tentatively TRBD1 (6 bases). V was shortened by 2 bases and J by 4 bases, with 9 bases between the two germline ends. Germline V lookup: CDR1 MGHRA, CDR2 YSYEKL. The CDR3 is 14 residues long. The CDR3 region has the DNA TGCGCCAGCAGCCAAACAGGGTCAGGAAACACCATATATTTT. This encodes CASSQTGSGNTIYF.

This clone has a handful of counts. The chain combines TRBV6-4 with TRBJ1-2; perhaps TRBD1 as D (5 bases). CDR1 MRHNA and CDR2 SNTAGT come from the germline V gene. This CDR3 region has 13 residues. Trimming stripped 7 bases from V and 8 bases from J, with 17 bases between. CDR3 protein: CASTGGEASGYTF. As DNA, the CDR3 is TGTGCCAGCACGGGAGGGGAGGCTAGCGGCTACACCTTC.

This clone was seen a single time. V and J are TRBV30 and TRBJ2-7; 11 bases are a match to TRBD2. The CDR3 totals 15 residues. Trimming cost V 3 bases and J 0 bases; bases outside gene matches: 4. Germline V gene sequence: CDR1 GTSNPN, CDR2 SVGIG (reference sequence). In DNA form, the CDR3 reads TGTGCCTGGAGATTTACTAGCGGGAGCTCCTACGAGCAGTACTTC. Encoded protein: CAWRFTSGSSYEQYF.

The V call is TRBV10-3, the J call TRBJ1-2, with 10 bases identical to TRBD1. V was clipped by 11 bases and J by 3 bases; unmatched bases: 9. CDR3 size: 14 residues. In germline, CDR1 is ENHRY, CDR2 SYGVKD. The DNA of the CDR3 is TGTGCCTCCGCCCCGGGACAGGGGTACTATGGCTACACCTTC. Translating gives CASAPGQGYYGYTF.

CDR3 bases: TGTGCCAGCAGCTTAGCGAACAGGGGACGGGATTCACCCCTCCACTTT. It encodes CASSLANRGRDSPLHF. The chain recombines TRBV7-9 with TRBJ1-6, with 7 bases fitting TRBD1. The CDR3 is made up of 16 amino acids. V was clipped by 0 bases and J by 8 bases; unmatched bases: 7. Germline V CDR1 and CDR2: SEHNR, FQNEAQ (reference sequence).

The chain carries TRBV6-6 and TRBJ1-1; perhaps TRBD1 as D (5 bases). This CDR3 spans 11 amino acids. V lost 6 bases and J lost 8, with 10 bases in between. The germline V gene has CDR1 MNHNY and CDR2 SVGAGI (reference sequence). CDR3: CASREQAEAFF. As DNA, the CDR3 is TGTGCCAGCAGGGAACAGGCAGAAGCTTTCTTT.